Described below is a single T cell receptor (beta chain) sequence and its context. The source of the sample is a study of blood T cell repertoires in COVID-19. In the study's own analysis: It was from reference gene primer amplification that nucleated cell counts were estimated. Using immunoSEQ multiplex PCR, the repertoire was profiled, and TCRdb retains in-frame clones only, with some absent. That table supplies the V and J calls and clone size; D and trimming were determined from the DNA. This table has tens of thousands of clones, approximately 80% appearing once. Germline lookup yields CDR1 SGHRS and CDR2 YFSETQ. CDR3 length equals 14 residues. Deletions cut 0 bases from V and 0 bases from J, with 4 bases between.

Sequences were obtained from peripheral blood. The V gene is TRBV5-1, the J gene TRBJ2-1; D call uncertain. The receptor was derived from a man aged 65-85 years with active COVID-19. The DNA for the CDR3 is TGCGCCAGCAGCTTGGGTAGCTCCTACAATGAGCAGTTCTTC. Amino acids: CASSLGSSYNEQFF. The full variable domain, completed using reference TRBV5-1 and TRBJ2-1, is KAGVTQTPRYLIKTRGQQVTLSCSPISGHRSVSWYQQTPGQGLQFLFEYFSETQRNKGNFPGRFSGRQFSNSRSEMNVSTLELGDSALYLCASSLGSSYNEQFFGPGTRLTVL.